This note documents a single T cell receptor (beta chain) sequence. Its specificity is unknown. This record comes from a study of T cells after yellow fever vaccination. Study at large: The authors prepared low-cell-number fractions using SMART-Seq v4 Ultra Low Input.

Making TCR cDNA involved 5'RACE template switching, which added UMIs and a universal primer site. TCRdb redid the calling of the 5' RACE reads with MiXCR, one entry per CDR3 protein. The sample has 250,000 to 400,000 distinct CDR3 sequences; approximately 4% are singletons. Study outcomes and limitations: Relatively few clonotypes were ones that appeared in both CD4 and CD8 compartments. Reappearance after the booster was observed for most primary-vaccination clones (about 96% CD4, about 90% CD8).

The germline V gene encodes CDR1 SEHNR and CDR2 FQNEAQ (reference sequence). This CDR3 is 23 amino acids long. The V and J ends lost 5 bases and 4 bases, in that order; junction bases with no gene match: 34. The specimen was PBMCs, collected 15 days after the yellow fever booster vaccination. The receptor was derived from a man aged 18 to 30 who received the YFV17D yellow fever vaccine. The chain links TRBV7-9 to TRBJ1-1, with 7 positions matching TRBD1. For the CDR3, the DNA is TGTGCCAGCAGCCTATTGGCCCAATGGCAGGATCAGGGGGGGCCGGGGAAGGGCACTGAAGCTTTCTTT. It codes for CASSLLAQWQDQGGPGKGTEAFF.